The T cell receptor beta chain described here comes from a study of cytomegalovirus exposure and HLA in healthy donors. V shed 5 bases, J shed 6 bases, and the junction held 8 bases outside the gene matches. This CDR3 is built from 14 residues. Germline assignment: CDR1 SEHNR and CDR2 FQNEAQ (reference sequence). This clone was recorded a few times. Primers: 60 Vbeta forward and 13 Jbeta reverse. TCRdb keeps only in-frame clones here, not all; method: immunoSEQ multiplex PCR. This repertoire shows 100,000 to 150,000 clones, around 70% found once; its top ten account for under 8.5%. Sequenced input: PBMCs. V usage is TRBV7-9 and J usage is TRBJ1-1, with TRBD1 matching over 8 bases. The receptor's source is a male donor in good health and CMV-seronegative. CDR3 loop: CASSQQGGVAEAFF. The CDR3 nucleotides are TGTGCCAGCAGCCAACAGGGGGGCGTGGCTGAAGCTTTCTTT.